This is a list of T cell receptor beta chains from one sample in a study of cytomegalovirus exposure and HLA in healthy donors. Profiled with immunoSEQ multiplex PCR; TCRdb holds only in-frame clones, not every one. The data contain around 90,000 clones, about 66% of them singletons. Input material: PBMCs. The receptor source for this set is a boy younger than 18 in good health and CMV-seropositive. CDR3s include the opening cysteine and the closing phenylalanine or tryptophan. A D gene is named only where the DNA matches it firmly. Clone size is given for some rows only: seen once, a few or many times, or a class if the clone is expanded.

v_gene	d_gene	j_gene	abundance	CDR3nt	CDR3aa
TRBV25-1	.	TRBJ2-5	.	TGTGCCAGCAGTGAACTTGTTGGCGGTCAAGAGACCCAGTACTTC	CASSELVGGQETQYF
TRBV4-1	TRBD1	TRBJ2-5	once	TGCGCCAGCAGCCATCCTGCTGGACAGGGGCGGAGAGAGACCCAGTACTTC	CASSHPAGQGRRETQYF
TRBV6-1	.	TRBJ2-1	.	TGTGCCAGCAGTACCGGGACTCGCTCCTACAATGAGCAGTTCTTC	CASSTGTRSYNEQFF
TRBV30	.	TRBJ1-5	.	TGTGCCTGGAGTGTACAGCCAAATCAGCCCCAGCATTTT	CAWSVQPNQPQHF
TRBV6-1	TRBD2	TRBJ2-3	.	TGTGCCAGCAGTGGGACTAGCGGGGGGGCAGATACGCAGTATTTT	CASSGTSGGADTQYF
TRBV6-4	TRBD1	TRBJ1-5	.	TGTGCCAGCAGTGACTGTCCCATCGTAGGGACAGCCCAGCCCCAGCATTTT	CASSDCPIVGTAQPQHF
TRBV4-2	.	TRBJ1-1	.	TGTGCCAGCAGCCAAGGAGTAGCCTTGAACACTGAAGCTTTCTTT	CASSQGVALNTEAFF
TRBV6-1	TRBD1	TRBJ2-7	.	TGTGCCAGCAGTGAAGCGCGGACAGGGGGCTGGGGTCTCCTGCAGTACTTC	CASSEARTGGWGLLQYF
TRBV4-2	.	TRBJ1-3	.	TGTGCCAGCAGCCAGAAACAGACAGGACCCTCTGGAAACACCATATATTTT	CASSQKQTGPSGNTIYF
TRBV7-9	.	TRBJ2-3	.	TGTGCCAGCAGTAGGAGGACCACATTGACAGATACGCAGTATTTT	CASSRRTTLTDTQYF
TRBV7-3	.	TRBJ1-1	few	TGTGCCAGCAGCTTAACAGGGGTTGCCACTGAAGCTTTCTTT	CASSLTGVATEAFF
TRBV6-6	TRBD1	TRBJ1-2	.	TGTGCCAGCAGTTCGGGACAGAGCTATGGCTACACCTTC	CASSSGQSYGYTF
TRBV27	TRBD1	TRBJ2-5	.	TGTGCCAGCAGTAGGGGACAGGGCCAAGAGACCCAGTACTTC	CASSRGQGQETQYF
TRBV27	.	TRBJ2-1	.	TGTGCCAGCAGTTCTCAGGGTATGAAGTACAATGAGCAGTTCTTC	CASSSQGMKYNEQFF
TRBV18	.	TRBJ1-4	.	TGTGCCAGCTCACCACGGGGGGGTGAGGAAAAACTGTTTTTT	CASSPRGGEEKLFF
TRBV5-1	.	TRBJ2-2	.	TGCGCCAGCAGCTTGGTTCTAGGCGACACCGGGGAGCTGTTTTTT	CASSLVLGDTGELFF
TRBV2	.	TRBJ2-1	.	TGTGCCAGCACGACGGGAAGACCCTACAATGAGCAGTTCTTC	CASTTGRPYNEQFF
TRBV9	.	TRBJ2-1	.	TGTGCCAGCAGCACCGATCTCGGGTCCTACAATGAGCAGTTCTTC	CASSTDLGSYNEQFF
TRBV5-4	TRBD1	TRBJ2-7	.	TGTGCCAGCAGCTTAGGACAGGGGGGGGACTACGAGCAGTACTTC	CASSLGQGGDYEQYF
TRBV5-4	.	TRBJ2-7	few	TGTGCCAGCAGCTTGCAGGGTTACCTAGAGCAGTACTTC	CASSLQGYLEQYF
TRBV6-5	.	TRBJ2-3	.	TGTGCCAGCAGTTACGGGGCCCTTAGCACAGATACGCAGTATTTT	CASSYGALSTDTQYF
TRBV2	.	TRBJ2-7	.	TGTGCCAGCAGTGATTACAACGAGCAGTACTTC	CASSDYNEQYF
TRBV27	TRBD2	TRBJ2-1	once	TGTGCCAGCAGTCCTATCTTCGCGGGGGTGCACAATGAGCAGTTCTTC	CASSPIFAGVHNEQFF
TRBV6-5	TRBD1	TRBJ1-1	once	TGTGCCAGCAGTCCCCACAGGGGGGGGAACACTGAAGCTTTCTTT	CASSPHRGGNTEAFF
TRBV6-6	TRBD1	TRBJ1-2	once	TGTGCCAGCAGTCCGGACAGGGAGTATGGCTACACCTTC	CASSPDREYGYTF
TRBV30	.	TRBJ2-7	few	TGTGCCTGGAGTGAAGACTTCTACGAGCAGTACTTC	CAWSEDFYEQYF
TRBV6-5	.	TRBJ1-3	.	TGTGCCAGCAGTTCCCCGGGGGGGAACTCTGGAAACACCATATATTTT	CASSSPGGNSGNTIYF